The clone carrying this T cell receptor beta chain was observed a handful of times. Its antigen is currently unknown. Other nucleotide sequences from this sample produce the same CDR3. Expressed TCRB transcripts got sequenced, as all isolated RNA was reverse transcribed. Here immunoSEQ multiplex PCR was the method, and the copy in TCRdb shows in-frame clones only, minus some. The data show fewer than 400,000 clones, under 8.5% seen once. These data originate in a study of beta chain features in type 1 diabetes. For the study at large: Cell yields, gender and age were comparable in patients and healthy donors. There were some 98 million sorted cells examined across all samples. Study observations and caveats: When Type 1 diabetes patients were examined, their TCRB CDR3s proved moderately but significantly shorter in all four CD4+ subsets. Patients with type 1 diabetes showed fewer VDJ junction insertions and more deletions.

Trimming took 3 bases from V and 3 from J; bases not matched to a gene: 1. Germline V gene lookup returns CDR1 SEHNR and CDR2 FQNEAQ (reference sequence). The CDR3 has 15 residues. This clonotype was sampled from a woman under 30 in good health. The sample consisted of central memory CD4+ T cells from blood. J is TRBJ2-2 and V is TRBV7-9, with 10 nucleotides matching TRBD2. CDR3 DNA: TGTGCCAGCAGCTTGAGCGGGAGGGACACCGGGGAGCTGTTTTTT. It codes for CASSLSGRDTGELFF.